A single TCR beta chain is shown here with its context. Its antigen is not identified. The data were produced by immunoSEQ multiplex PCR, yet TCRdb's version contains in-frame clones alone and is incomplete. The data show approximately 65,000 clones, 96% seen once. The data derive from a study of cytomegalovirus exposure and HLA in healthy donors. This CDR3 has 15 amino acids. Germline loops: CDR1 SGHNT, CDR2 YYREEE (reference sequence). V was clipped by 4 bases and J by 1 base; unmatched bases: 5. Study outcomes and limitations: The study designated around 150 TCR beta chains cytomegalovirus-associated.

The sequenced sample consisted of PBMCs. The chain uses TRBV5-4 and TRBJ1-3, with 7 positions matching TRBD1. This receptor was obtained from a young woman in good health and CMV-seropositive. CDR3 bases: TGTGCCAGCAGCCCTACAGGGGAATCTGGAAACACCATATATTTT. Its translation: CASSPTGESGNTIYF.